This TCR beta chain emerged from a study of cytomegalovirus exposure and HLA in healthy donors. A multiplex PCR was run with 60 Vbeta primers and 13 Jbeta primers. The assay was immunoSEQ multiplex PCR, and TCRdb's table has in-frame clones only and misses some. The data contain approximately 130,000 clones, about 70% of them singletons. Concerning this clone: The antigen is unknown.

Notes on the study in general: A few chains tied to CMV proved CMV antigen-specific in vitro. A previous analysis found most TCR beta V segments productive roughly 87% or roughly 30% of the time. Most TCR sequences were seen very rarely across donors, but some public TCRs occurred in many. Fewer N-insertions than the 666-donor mean were reportedly shown by an Asian-associated ancestry cluster in a later analysis.

CDR1 MNHEY and CDR2 SMNVEV come from the germline V gene (reference sequence). The CDR3 contains 16 residues. The V and J ends lost 3 bases and 3 bases respectively, with 18 bases between them. This receptor was taken from a woman aged 40 to 50 in good health and CMV-seronegative. The sequencing sample was made of PBMCs. V usage is TRBV27 and J usage is TRBJ2-7, with D possibly matching TRBD2 (5 bases). DNA for the CDR3: TGTGCCAGCAGTTTGTTTGGGTGGGGAGAGGACTACGAGCAGTACTTC. Translation: CASSLFGWGEDYEQYF.